These 26 T cell receptor beta chains were sequenced from one sample in a study of blood T cell repertoires in COVID-19. Using immunoSEQ multiplex PCR, the repertoire was profiled, and TCRdb retains in-frame clones only, with some absent. The sample records 85,000 to 95,000 clones, about nine tenths being singletons. The sample taken for sequencing was peripheral blood. Source of these receptors: an elderly woman with acute or convalescent COVID-19.

The J gene is TRBJ2-7, the V gene TRBV29-1, with TRBD1 matching 10 bases. J lost 2 bases, V lost 3 bases, and 1 base had no gene match. This CDR3 comprises 13 residues. Germline loops: CDR1 SQVTM, CDR2 ANQGSEA. The CDR3 loop reads CSVEGQGTYEQYF. In DNA, the CDR3 is TGCAGCGTTGAGGGACAGGGGACCTACGAGCAGTACTTC.

This clone appeared once. The chain links TRBV30 to TRBJ2-3; the D gene is possibly TRBD2 (6 bases). Germline loops: CDR1 GTSNPN, CDR2 SVGIG (reference sequence). Deletions cut 0 bases from V and 2 bases from J, with 9 bases between. This CDR3 comprises 14 residues. The CDR3 reads CAWSVSGLTDTQYF. In DNA, the CDR3 is TGTGCCTGGAGTGTATCGGGACTCACAGATACGCAGTATTTT.

This chain uses TRBV5-6 with TRBJ2-3, with 11 bases matching TRBD2. V shed 3 bases and J 2 bases; nucleotides not matched to a gene: 2. From germline, CDR1 is SGHDT and CDR2 YYEEEE. The CDR3 extends over 15 amino acids. As DNA, the CDR3 is TGTGCCAGCAGCTATAGCGGGAGGGCCACAGATACGCAGTATTTT. Translation: CASSYSGRATDTQYF.

This clone has just one count. The rearrangement joins TRBV27 to TRBJ1-5; D not resolved. The CDR3 is 13 residues long. Germline CDR1 MNHEY, CDR2 SMNVEV (reference sequence). With 10 bases removed from V and 1 base from J, the gap between germline ends came to 11 bases. In DNA form, the CDR3 reads TGTGCCACCGATCGTCAGAGCAATCAGCCCCAGCATTTT. Amino acid sequence: CATDRQSNQPQHF.

The chain has TRBV4-3 and TRBJ2-3; 10 bases map to TRBD2. This CDR3 has 16 amino acids. From germline, CDR1 is LGHNA and CDR2 YSLEER. With V trimmed by 3 bases and J by 4 bases, 7 bases remained unmatched. The CDR3 reads CASSHERGGLADTQYF. The CDR3 coding sequence is TGCGCCAGCAGCCACGAGCGGGGGGGCCTGGCAGATACGCAGTATTTT.

The rearrangement uses TRBV30 and TRBJ1-3; no clear D. V was pared by 2 bases and J by 0 bases, with 11 bases between. The CDR3 has 15 amino acids. From germline, CDR1 is GTSNPN and CDR2 SVGIG (reference sequence). This chain's CDR3 is CAWSPPRVSGNTIYF. The DNA of the CDR3 is TGTGCCTGGAGTCCCCCCCGGGTCTCTGGAAACACCATATATTTT. Supplemented by reference TRBV30 and TRBJ1-3, the full variable domain reads SQTIHQWPATLVQPVGSPLSLECTVEGTSNPNLYWYRQAAGRGLQLLFYSVGIGQISSEVPQNLSASRPQDRQFILSSKKLLLSDSGFYLCAWSPPRVSGNTIYFGEGSWLTVV.

This clone was observed once. This rearrangement joins TRBV3-1 (or the pseudogene TRBV3-2) to TRBJ2-7, with 7 bases lining up with TRBD1. Germline V gene data show CDR1 as LGHDT and CDR2 as YNNKEL (reference sequence). The CDR3 length is 14 residues. Trimming removed 3 bases from V and 1 base from J; junction bases left unmatched: 3. The CDR3 region has the DNA TGTGCCAGCAGCCACGAGGGACAGTCCTACGAGCAGTACTTC. Residues: CASSHEGQSYEQYF.

The chain links TRBV7-2 to TRBJ1-4; D unclear. CDR1 is SGHTA, CDR2 FQGNSA, per germline. The V end lost 2 bases, the J end lost 5 bases, and 9 bases lay between the germline ends. The CDR3 is made up of 14 amino acids. CDR3 loop: CASSLRGGNEKLFF. CDR3 bases: TGTGCCAGCAGCTTAAGAGGAGGGAATGAAAAACTGTTTTTT.

This sequence joins TRBV5-1 and TRBJ2-2; 10 nucleotides match TRBD2. Germline CDR1 SGHRS, CDR2 YFSETQ. Germline trimming cut 1 base from V and 6 bases from J; bases unmatched to any gene: 3. The CDR3 spans 15 residues. In DNA, the CDR3 is TGCGCCAGCAGCTTGCCTAGCGGGAGTCCCGGGGAGCTGTTTTTT. Its translation: CASSLPSGSPGELFF.

The J gene is TRBJ1-6, the V gene TRBV5-6; TRBD1 might be the D (5 bases). Per the germline V gene, CDR1 is SGHDT and CDR2 is YYEEEE. The CDR3 is made up of 16 amino acids. Deletions cut 0 bases from V and 7 bases from J, with 14 bases between. The CDR3 DNA is TGTGCCAGCAGCTTGGGGGGGGATATGTTGAATTCACCCCTCCACTTT. Translated: CASSLGGDMLNSPLHF.

As for this clone: At one end, the junction sequence differs from germline, possibly due to a read error. This chain links TRBV3-1 (or the pseudogene TRBV3-2) with TRBJ2-7, with D tentatively TRBD1 or TRBD2 (8 bases each). Germline V lookup: CDR1 LGHDT, CDR2 YNNKEL (reference sequence). CDR3 length equals 14 residues. The CDR3 loop is CARRGRGARYEQYF. The DNA of the CDR3 is TGTGCCCGCAGGGGGCGGGGGGCCCGATACGAGCAGTACTTC.

V is TRBV12-3 or TRBV12-4 and J is TRBJ1-2, with 7 bases identical to TRBD1. Trimming removed 8 bases from V and 7 bases from J; junction bases left unmatched: 7. The CDR3 extends over 12 amino acids. The CDR3 sequence is CASGLTGSGYTF. CDR3 nucleotides: TGTGCCAGCGGCCTGACAGGGAGTGGCTACACCTTC.

V and J are TRBV30 and TRBJ2-7; the match to TRBD2 covers 14 bases. Germline CDR1 and CDR2: GTSNPN and SVGIG (reference sequence). The CDR3 loop spans 14 amino acids. V shed 3 bases and J 2 bases; nucleotides not matched to a gene: 0. The CDR3 sequence is CAWRTSGGAYEQYF. CDR3 DNA sequence: TGTGCCTGGAGGACTAGCGGGGGGGCCTACGAGCAGTACTTC.

The rearrangement links TRBV19 to TRBJ1-5; 9 nucleotides match TRBD1. The CDR3 extends over 19 amino acids. Germline assignment: CDR1 LNHDA and CDR2 SQIVND (reference sequence). J gave up 0 bases and V 5 bases, and 14 bases lay outside the gene matches. In DNA form, the CDR3 reads TGTGCCAGTAGTCCCCTCCGGGACAGGGCGATCTATAGCAATCAGCCCCAGCATTTT. Its translation: CASSPLRDRAIYSNQPQHF.

This clone was counted only a few times. J is TRBJ2-7 and V is TRBV6-5; a weak D match, TRBD2 (5 bases). Germline CDR1 and CDR2: MNHEY and SVGAGI. The V gene lost 3 bases and the J gene lost 4 bases, with 10 bases spanning the gap. The CDR3 extends over 13 amino acids. CDR3 protein: CASSYQGGYEQYF. The CDR3 nucleotides read TGTGCCAGCAGTTATCAAGGAGGTTACGAGCAGTACTTC.

The CDR3 nucleotides read TGTGCCAGCTCACCTACCGGGACTAGCGGGCCCAATGAGCAGTACTTC. Its translation is CASSPTGTSGPNEQYF. V and J are TRBV18 and TRBJ2-7, with 12 bases identical to TRBD2. This CDR3 contains 16 residues. The germline V gene encodes CDR1 KGHSH and CDR2 LQKENI. V was pared by 3 bases and J by 7 bases, with 10 bases of the junction left unmatched.

In its sample, this clone was seen once. V is TRBV19 and J is TRBJ1-2, with D perhaps matching TRBD1 (5 bases). Germline V gene data show CDR1 as LNHDA and CDR2 as SQIVND (reference sequence). The CDR3 spans 17 residues. Trimming stripped 0 bases from V and 2 bases from J, with 16 bases between. The CDR3, as DNA: TGTGCCAGTAGTATAGATTCGTCGAGGGGAGGGAACTATGGCTACACCTTC. Its translation is CASSIDSSRGGNYGYTF.

The chain uses TRBV19 and TRBJ1-5; D may be TRBD1 (5 bases). Trimming removed 10 bases at V and 2 bases at J, with 15 bases between. The V gene's germline CDR1 is LNHDA and CDR2 SQIVND (reference sequence). The CDR3 is 14 amino acids. The CDR3 is CATLGGVGNQPQHF. CDR3 in DNA: TGTGCCACCCTCGGGGGGGTTGGCAATCAGCCCCAGCATTTT.

This chain joins TRBV2 and TRBJ1-6; 9 bases align to TRBD1. V was pared by 4 bases and J by 9 bases, with 7 bases of the junction left unmatched. Germline loops: CDR1 SNHLY, CDR2 FYNNEI. The CDR3 loop spans 15 amino acids. The CDR3 nucleotides read TGTGCCAGCAGTGGTTTGGGACAGGGAGGTTCACCCCTCCACTTT. Amino acids: CASSGLGQGGSPLHF.

V usage is TRBV5-1 and J usage is TRBJ2-2; TRBD2 agrees at 7 bases. This CDR3 contains 13 residues. Germline CDR1 is SGHRS and CDR2 is YFSETQ. The J segment lost 6 bases and the V segment lost 5 bases, leaving 4 bases of the junction unmatched. The CDR3, as DNA: TGCGCCAGCAGTACTAGCGTCGCCGGGGAGCTGTTTTTT. Its translation: CASSTSVAGELFF. The full variable domain, its missing parts supplied by reference TRBV5-1 and TRBJ2-2, is KAGVTQTPRYLIKTRGQQVTLSCSPISGHRSVSWYQQTPGQGLQFLFEYFSETQRNKGNFPGRFSGRQFSNSRSEMNVSTLELGDSALYLCASSTSVAGELFFGEGSRLTVL.

The rearrangement links TRBV18 to TRBJ1-1; 7 bases map to TRBD1. The V segment lost 5 bases and the J segment 8 bases; nucleotides outside the gene matches: 5. Germline CDR1 and CDR2: KGHSH and LQKENI. This CDR3 is built from 12 residues. CDR3 DNA: TGTGCCAGCTCAGTAGACAGGGTGGAAGCTTTCTTT. This codes for CASSVDRVEAFF.

This clone was seen a single time. This rearrangement joins TRBV5-4 to TRBJ1-2; 9 nucleotides match TRBD1. This CDR3 comprises 16 residues. The germline CDR1 and CDR2 sequences are SGHNT and YYREEE (reference sequence). Trimming removed 4 bases from V and 4 bases from J; junction bases left unmatched: 11. CDR3 DNA sequence: TGTGCCAGCAGCCCCCCCGGGACAGGGAGAGGCTATGGCTACACCTTC. This codes for CASSPPGTGRGYGYTF.

This rearrangement joins TRBV5-1 to TRBJ1-4, with D perhaps matching TRBD1 (5 bases). V lost 0 bases, J lost 8 bases, and 14 bases lay in between. The CDR3 consists of 15 residues. CDR1 and CDR2 (germline): SGHRS, YFSETQ. The CDR3 spells CASSLEGGAVEKLFF. In DNA, the CDR3 is TGCGCCAGCAGCTTGGAGGGTGGGGCCGTGGAAAAACTGTTTTTT.

The chain combines TRBV6-5 with TRBJ1-3; D unclear. The CDR3 contains 16 residues. With 0 bases removed from V and 0 bases from J, the gap between germline ends came to 9 bases. Germline V gives CDR1 MNHEY, CDR2 SVGAGI. CDR3 loop: CASSYSALSSGNTIYF. The CDR3 DNA sequence: TGTGCCAGCAGTTACTCAGCCCTGTCCTCTGGAAACACCATATATTTT.

V usage is TRBV19 and J usage is TRBJ1-5; 8 bases match TRBD1. V was pared by 6 bases and J by 6 bases, with 7 bases of the junction left unmatched. The germline gives CDR1 LNHDA, CDR2 SQIVND (reference sequence). The CDR3 is 14 amino acids. CDR3 protein: CASRRQGSSQPQHF. The DNA for the CDR3 is TGTGCCAGTAGGCGACAGGGGTCAAGTCAGCCCCAGCATTTT. The whole variable domain, remainder taken from reference TRBV19 and TRBJ1-5, is DGGITQSPKYLFRKEGQNVTLSCEQNLNHDAMYWYRQDPGQGLRLIYYSQIVNDFQKGDIAEGYSVSREKKESFPLTVTSAQKNPTAFYLCASRRQGSSQPQHFGDGTRLSIL.

The chain links TRBV10-1 to TRBJ2-1, with D perhaps TRBD2 (5 bases). Looked up from germline, CDR1 is WNHNN and CDR2 is SYGVQD (reference sequence). V lost 5 bases, J lost 0 bases, and 20 bases lay in between. CDR3 size: 18 residues. CDR3 region: CASSPGPQRSPSYNEQFF. CDR3 in DNA: TGCGCCAGCAGTCCTGGCCCTCAGCGGTCCCCCTCCTACAATGAGCAGTTCTTC.